This TCR beta chain is drawn from a study of OX40 agonist ivuxolimab in advanced cancers. Germline V gene sequence: CDR1 LNHDA, CDR2 SQIVND (reference sequence). The CDR3 consists of 14 residues. Trimming took 6 bases from V and 1 from J, leaving 13 bases between them. Clones were read by immunoSEQ multiplex PCR, and TCRdb kept only the in-frame ones, dropping some. Of 65,000 to 70,000 clones in the sample, about nine tenths were seen once. The TCR was taken from an adult with an advanced solid tumor such as melanoma, head and neck, liver or kidney cancer. The starting material was CD4+ or CD8+ T cells sorted from blood, obtained in a trial of the OX40 agonist ivuxolimab. This chain uses TRBV19 with TRBJ2-7, with D unresolved. The CDR3 reads CASSEARRSYEQYF. As DNA, the CDR3 is TGTGCCAGTAGCGAGGCCCGAAGATCCTACGAGCAGTACTTC.